This TCR beta chain is from a study of T cell changes during pregnancy in multiple sclerosis. Generated by immunoSEQ multiplex PCR, the TCRdb table keeps only in-frame clones and is missing some. Of over 45,000 clones in the sample, 85% to 95% were seen once. The sample consisted of CD4+ T cells from peripheral blood mononuclear cells, taken in the second trimester of pregnancy. The sequence derives from a female donor in good health, enrolled as a control in a pregnancy study.

Here the CDR3 DNA reads TGTGCCATCAGTGATAGCGGGAGTCGGGAGACCCAGTACTTC. Protein product: CAISDSGSRETQYF. The gene calls are TRBV10-3 and TRBJ2-5; 9 bases agree with TRBD2. The ends lost 3 bases at V and 5 bases at J; junction bases unmatched: 4. This CDR3 contains 14 residues. Germline values: CDR1 ENHRY, CDR2 SYGVKD.